This passage covers 10 T cell receptor beta chains from one sample sequenced in a study of blood T cell repertoires in COVID-19. Only in-frame clones appear in the TCRdb table, and some are missing; sequencing was by immunoSEQ multiplex PCR. The table lists 300,000 to 350,000 clones, about nine tenths of them singletons. Input material: PBMCs or T cells enriched from blood (not recorded which). The receptors were gathered from a woman aged 30 to 39 who had been exposed to COVID-19.

The chain uses TRBV11-2 and TRBJ2-1; TRBD2 matches at 13 bases. Germline lookup yields CDR1 SGHAT and CDR2 FQNNGV. This CDR3 is built from 16 residues. V lost 9 bases, J lost 4 bases, and 9 bases stayed unmatched. This CDR3 is CASRGLAGNKYNEQFF. The CDR3 nucleotides read TGTGCCAGTCGGGGACTAGCGGGAAATAAGTACAATGAGCAGTTCTTC.

This chain connects TRBV30 to TRBJ2-7, with 11 bases aligning to TRBD2. V lost 4 bases, J lost 3 bases, and 8 bases stayed unmatched. The CDR3 length is 15 residues. CDR1 is GTSNPN and CDR2 is SVGIG in the germline V gene (reference sequence). The CDR3 protein is CAWINLAGGDYEQYF. The CDR3 bases are TGTGCCTGGATAAATTTAGCGGGAGGGGACTACGAGCAGTACTTC. The entire variable domain, with the rest obtained from reference TRBV30 and TRBJ2-7, is as follows: SQTIHQWPATLVQPVGSPLSLECTVEGTSNPNLYWYRQAAGRGLQLLFYSVGIGQISSEVPQNLSASRPQDRQFILSSKKLLLSDSGFYLCAWINLAGGDYEQYFGPGTRLTVT.

This chain connects TRBV28 to TRBJ1-5; 9 bases align to TRBD1. Germline values: CDR1 MDHEN, CDR2 SYDVKM. The CDR3 loop spans 14 amino acids. Trimming cost V 7 bases and J 2 bases; bases outside gene matches: 3. For the CDR3, the DNA is TGTGCCAGCACAAGACAGGGGGGCAATCAGCCCCAGCATTTT. Translating it yields CASTRQGGNQPQHF.

V is TRBV27 and J is TRBJ1-1; TRBD1 is a possible D gene (5 bases). In germline, CDR1 is MNHEY, CDR2 SMNVEV (reference sequence). The CDR3 has 14 residues. Trimming removed 3 bases at V and 1 base at J, with 9 bases between. The CDR3 protein is CASSLVGANTEAFF. CDR3 in DNA: TGTGCCAGCAGTTTGGTAGGGGCGAACACTGAAGCTTTCTTT.

The chain carries TRBV29-1 and TRBJ2-3; no definite D call. Trimming removed 3 bases from V and 1 base from J, with 5 bases in between. Germline V CDR1 and CDR2: SQVTM, ANQGSEA. This CDR3 has 12 amino acids. The CDR3 is CSVESGTDTQYF. The CDR3 DNA sequence: TGCAGCGTTGAGTCGGGCACAGATACGCAGTATTTT.

This chain links TRBV2 with TRBJ1-2; weak D call: TRBD1 (6 bases). Germline CDR1 reads SNHLY; CDR2 reads FYNNEI. V lost 6 bases and J 8 bases, leaving 22 bases between the germline ends. This CDR3 region has 15 residues. In DNA form, the CDR3 reads TGTGCCAGCAGAAGACAGGCCACCCTCTCGAGAGGCTACACCTTC. Translated: CASRRQATLSRGYTF. Combining the CDR3 with reference TRBV2 and TRBJ1-2 gives the whole variable domain EPEVTQTPSHQVTQMGQEVILRCVPISNHLYFYWYRQILGQKVEFLVSFYNNEISEKSEIFDDQFSVERPDGSNFTLKIRSTKLEDSAMYFCASRRQATLSRGYTFGSGTRLTVV.

The chain employs TRBV30 and TRBJ2-1; D remains unclear. The germline CDR1 and CDR2 sequences are GTSNPN and SVGIG (reference sequence). The CDR3 runs to 11 residues. Trimming took off 0 bases at V and 9 bases at J, with 6 bases between the two ends. DNA for the CDR3: TGTGCCTGGAGTGTATTGGCTGAGCAGTTCTTC. Its translation is CAWSVLAEQFF. Full variable domain (outside the CDR3, taken from reference TRBV30 and TRBJ2-1): SQTIHQWPATLVQPVGSPLSLECTVEGTSNPNLYWYRQAAGRGLQLLFYSVGIGQISSEVPQNLSASRPQDRQFILSSKKLLLSDSGFYLCAWSVLAEQFFGPGTRLTVL.

V is TRBV6-5 and J is TRBJ2-3; 11 positions agree with TRBD2. The CDR3 consists of 15 residues. V was clipped by 9 bases and J by 3 bases; unmatched bases: 8. Germline CDR1 reads MNHEY; CDR2 reads SVGAGI. CDR3 nucleotide sequence: TGTGCCAGTTCAACTAGCGGGAGTCCTACAGATACGCAGTATTTT. It yields the protein CASSTSGSPTDTQYF.

The J gene is TRBJ2-5, the V gene TRBV6-6; 9 bases line up with TRBD2. After removal of 2 bases from V and 5 bases from J, the junction contained 9 bases not matched to a gene. The germline gives CDR1 MNHNY, CDR2 SVGAGI (reference sequence). The CDR3 consists of 16 residues. The CDR3 bases are TGTGCCAGCAGTTACGGCGTAGCGGGAGAGGATGAGACCCAGTACTTC. Its protein product is CASSYGVAGEDETQYF.

This sequence joins TRBV19 and TRBJ2-5, with 9 nucleotides matching TRBD2. V lost 3 bases and J lost 2; bases outside the gene matches: 4. The CDR3 has 15 residues. Germline loops: CDR1 LNHDA, CDR2 SQIVND (reference sequence). CDR3 nucleotides: TGTGCCAGTAGTATTAGACTAGCGGCGCAAGAGACCCAGTACTTC. This sequence encodes CASSIRLAAQETQYF. Full variable domain (remainder filled in from reference TRBV19 and TRBJ2-5): DGGITQSPKYLFRKEGQNVTLSCEQNLNHDAMYWYRQDPGQGLRLIYYSQIVNDFQKGDIAEGYSVSREKKESFPLTVTSAQKNPTAFYLCASSIRLAAQETQYFGPGTRLLVL.